This entry is about one TCR beta chain. TCRdb keeps only in-frame clones here, not all; method: immunoSEQ multiplex PCR. The sample records 270,000 or so clones, about nine tenths being singletons. This sample is part of a study of blood T cell repertoires in COVID-19. Overall study context: Whether acute or convalescent, the COVID-19 samples came from the United States, Italy and Spain. In each case, the material was cDNA or gDNA derived from T cells, B-cell-depleted T cells, or PBMCs.

V gave up 5 bases and J gave up 8 bases; unmatched junction bases: 9. Germline V lookup: CDR1 SNHLY, CDR2 FYNNEI. This CDR3 region has 14 residues. Enrolled during active infection, Seattle patients were then followed longitudinally. Material for sequencing was peripheral blood. The V call is TRBV2, the J call TRBJ2-1; 7 nucleotides line up with TRBD2. The clonotype was recovered from a woman in her 30s with COVID-19, enrolled during active disease. As DNA, the CDR3 is TGTGCCAGCAGTTGGGGACTAAGTGTCGATGAGCAGTTCTTC. Protein product: CASSWGLSVDEQFF.